These 26 T cell receptor beta chains were all obtained from the same sample, sequenced in a study of blood T cell repertoires in COVID-19. Generated by immunoSEQ multiplex PCR, the TCRdb table keeps only in-frame clones and is missing some. The data show about 200,000 clones, with 86% seen just once and more than 0.7% held by the top ten. The sample consisted of peripheral blood. The receptors stem from a woman in her 70s with acute or convalescent COVID-19.

J is TRBJ2-7 and V is TRBV27; 10 bases match TRBD2. In germline, CDR1 is MNHEY, CDR2 SMNVEV (reference sequence). V lost 6 bases to trimming and J lost 0 bases; unmatched junction nucleotides: 5. The CDR3 is 15 residues long. CDR3 in amino acids: CASRLLAGHSYEQYF. The CDR3, as DNA: TGTGCCAGCAGGCTACTAGCGGGGCACTCCTACGAGCAGTACTTC.

The chain couples TRBV5-1 to TRBJ1-5, with 7 bases lining up with TRBD1. Germline V gene data show CDR1 as SGHRS and CDR2 as YFSETQ. CDR3 size: 15 residues. The trim removed 4 bases at V and 0 bases at J, leaving 4 bases unmatched. In nucleotides, the CDR3 is TGCGCCAGCAGCCGGGACAGCTATAGCAATCAGCCCCAGCATTTT. Amino acids: CASSRDSYSNQPQHF.

This clone was counted between two and nine times. This chain joins TRBV10-3 and TRBJ1-2, with 8 bases lining up with TRBD1. CDR3 length equals 16 residues. The V and J ends lost 2 bases and 8 bases, in that order; junction bases with no gene match: 13. The germline CDR1 and CDR2 sequences are ENHRY and SYGVKD. The CDR3, as DNA: TGTGCCATCAGTGAGGGACCTAGGACAGGGAGAAACGGCTACACCTTC. This sequence encodes CAISEGPRTGRNGYTF.

The J gene is TRBJ2-1, the V gene TRBV18; TRBD2 agrees at 12 bases. Germline V gene lookup returns CDR1 KGHSH and CDR2 LQKENI. V lost 0 bases to trimming and J lost 4 bases; unmatched junction nucleotides: 1. The CDR3 loop spans 16 amino acids. Here the CDR3 DNA reads TGTGCCAGCTCACCACCTGGACTAGCGGGATACAATGAGCAGTTCTTC. Translating it yields CASSPPGLAGYNEQFF.

This rearrangement joins TRBV18 to TRBJ1-1; no reliable D call. This CDR3 is built from 12 residues. V lost 3 bases, J lost 2 bases, and 4 bases lay in between. Per the germline V gene, CDR1 is KGHSH and CDR2 is LQKENI. CDR3 region: CASSPYNTEAFF. CDR3 sequence (DNA): TGTGCCAGCTCACCCTACAACACTGAAGCTTTCTTT.

The J gene is TRBJ1-1, the V gene TRBV5-1; maybe TRBD1 (5 bases). Deletions cut 6 bases from V and 0 bases from J, with 15 bases between. Germline CDR1 and CDR2: SGHRS and YFSETQ. The CDR3 spans 15 residues. The DNA of the CDR3 is TGCGCCAGCACCCCGGCGGGACGCCTGAACACTGAAGCTTTCTTT. It encodes CASTPAGRLNTEAFF.

This clone was observed a few times. Other DNA sequences of this sample code for an identical CDR3. J is TRBJ1-5 and V is TRBV11-2; D is ambiguous. Germline CDR1 reads SGHAT; CDR2 reads FQNNGV. This CDR3 region has 13 residues. The V end lost 2 bases, the J end lost 4 bases, and 6 bases lay between the germline ends. The CDR3 spells CASSLSGNQPQHF. DNA of the CDR3: TGTGCCAGCAGCTTATCCGGGAATCAGCCCCAGCATTTT.

The table lists this clone with a few counts. CDR3 region: CASSRSTGGSGANVLTF. The CDR3 region has the DNA TGTGCCAGCAGTCGCTCGACAGGGGGCTCTGGGGCCAACGTCCTGACTTTC. The chain employs TRBV27 and TRBJ2-6; TRBD1 matches at 9 bases. Germline-derived CDR1 and CDR2 are MNHEY and SMNVEV (reference sequence). V dropped 5 bases and J dropped 0; count of bases not matched to a gene: 5. This CDR3 has 17 amino acids.

This clone was found once. This rearrangement joins TRBV28 to TRBJ2-7, with TRBD1 identical over 7 bases. The CDR3 loop spans 13 amino acids. Trimming at V came to 7 bases and at J to 2 bases, leaving 5 bases not matched to a gene. CDR1 and CDR2 (germline): MDHEN, SYDVKM. The DNA of the CDR3 is TGTGCCAGCACCGGACAGGTGACCTACGAGCAGTACTTC. This gives the protein CASTGQVTYEQYF.

The chain employs TRBV5-1 and TRBJ1-1; possibly TRBD1 for D (5 bases). CDR3 length: 13 residues. CDR1 and CDR2 from the germline V gene are SGHRS and YFSETQ. Deletions cut 3 bases from V and 3 bases from J, with 9 bases between. CDR3 sequence (DNA): TGCGCCAGCAGCTGGGGCGGGGACACTGAAGCTTTCTTT. Protein sequence: CASSWGGDTEAFF.

This clone was seen only once. V and J are TRBV18 and TRBJ2-1; 8 positions agree with TRBD1. CDR3 length: 15 amino acids. V lost 3 bases to trimming and J lost 8 bases; unmatched junction nucleotides: 9. Germline lookup yields CDR1 KGHSH and CDR2 LQKENI. CDR3 DNA: TGTGCCAGCTCACCGGACAGGGCTAGAGGGGATGAGCAGTTCTTC. This translates into CASSPDRARGDEQFF.

The chain combines TRBV20-1 with TRBJ2-7, with 8 bases lining up with TRBD2. The CDR3 extends over 14 amino acids. Trimming removed 3 bases from V and 1 base from J; junction bases left unmatched: 5. Germline values: CDR1 DFQATT, CDR2 SNEGSKA (reference sequence). The CDR3 is CSASIPGGSYEQYF. The CDR3 DNA sequence: TGCAGTGCTAGTATCCCGGGGGGGTCCTACGAGCAGTACTTC.

This clone was observed once. The V gene is TRBV5-1, the J gene TRBJ2-6; a weak D match, TRBD2 (5 bases). Germline loops: CDR1 SGHRS, CDR2 YFSETQ. The length of the CDR3 is 17 residues. V lost 0 bases and J lost 2, with 12 bases in between. The CDR3 here is CASSLGASSPGANVLTF. In nucleotides, the CDR3 is TGCGCCAGCAGCTTGGGAGCCTCTAGCCCTGGGGCCAACGTCCTGACTTTC.

The gene calls are TRBV5-4 and TRBJ2-7; tentative D call: TRBD2 (6 bases). The V end lost 0 bases, the J end lost 7 bases, and 11 bases lay between the germline ends. The CDR3 totals 13 residues. The germline V gene has CDR1 SGHNT and CDR2 YYREEE (reference sequence). The DNA for the CDR3 is TGTGCCAGCAGCTTGGTTTTCGGGGGAGAGCAGTACTTC. It codes for CASSLVFGGEQYF.

The chain links TRBV11-2 to TRBJ1-3; D is undetermined. The V end was cut by 5 bases, the J end by 2 bases, with 7 bases between. This CDR3 is built from 13 residues. The germline V gene encodes CDR1 SGHAT and CDR2 FQNNGV. CDR3 region: CASSPSAGNTIYF. CDR3 bases: TGTGCCAGCAGCCCCTCAGCTGGAAACACCATATATTTT.

The gene calls are TRBV11-2 and TRBJ1-4; no clear D gene. Germline assignment: CDR1 SGHAT and CDR2 FQNNGV. Deletions cut 5 bases from V and 5 bases from J, with 15 bases between. This CDR3 region has 15 residues. The CDR3 DNA reads as TGTGCCAGCAGCCGCAACATCGGGAAGAATGAAAAACTGTTTTTT. Its protein product is CASSRNIGKNEKLFF.

The chain uses TRBV5-4 and TRBJ1-1; D call uncertain. V lost 0 bases and J 6 bases, leaving 12 bases between the germline ends. Germline loops: CDR1 SGHNT, CDR2 YYREEE (reference sequence). The CDR3 loop spans 14 amino acids. The chain's CDR3 is CASSLAIAGSEAFF. The DNA of the CDR3 is TGTGCCAGCAGCTTGGCCATTGCGGGATCTGAAGCTTTCTTT. Full variable domain (outside the CDR3, taken from reference TRBV5-4 and TRBJ1-1): ETGVTQSPTHLIKTRGQQVTLRCSSQSGHNTVSWYQQALGQGPQFIFQYYREEENGRGNFPPRFSGLQFPNYSSELNVNALELDDSALYLCASSLAIAGSEAFFGQGTRLTVV.

V gene TRBV7-2 combines with J gene TRBJ2-5, with TRBD1 matching over 8 bases. Germline V gene lookup returns CDR1 SGHTA and CDR2 FQGNSA. Trimming at V came to 1 base and at J to 2 bases, leaving 6 bases not matched to a gene. This CDR3 has 16 amino acids. CDR3 protein: CASSLGSTGGQETQYF. The CDR3 region has the DNA TGTGCCAGCAGCTTAGGATCTACAGGGGGACAAGAGACCCAGTACTTC.

The chain has TRBV5-1 and TRBJ2-5; TRBD2 matches 8 bases. The ends lost 2 bases at V and 2 bases at J; junction bases unmatched: 2. From germline, CDR1 is SGHRS and CDR2 YFSETQ. The CDR3 is 14 amino acids. CDR3 DNA: TGCGCCAGCAGCTTTAGCGGGGCTCAAGAGACCCAGTACTTC. Its translation is CASSFSGAQETQYF.

This clone was recorded a few times. The chain employs TRBV14 and TRBJ1-6; possible D gene TRBD1, 5 bases. This CDR3 has 14 amino acids. In germline, CDR1 is SGHDN, CDR2 FVKESK. Between the trimmed V and J ends, which lost 1 base and 10 bases, there was a span of 11 bases. The CDR3 DNA follows: TGTGCCAGCAGCCAAGGTCCAGGGCCCTCACCCCTCCACTTT. Encoded protein: CASSQGPGPSPLHF.

This clone was detected once. The V call is TRBV28, the J call TRBJ2-3; D possibly corresponds to TRBD2 (6 bases). Germline V gives CDR1 MDHEN, CDR2 SYDVKM. The length of the CDR3 is 14 residues. Trimming took 7 bases from V and 1 from J, leaving 12 bases between them. This CDR3 is CASNRRGGTDTQYF. Here the CDR3 DNA reads TGTGCCAGCAACCGTCGCGGGGGCACAGATACGCAGTATTTT.

The rearrangement uses TRBV19 and TRBJ1-5, with D uncertain. CDR3 length equals 13 residues. V was shortened by 3 bases and J by 4 bases, with 7 bases between the two germline ends. Germline V lookup: CDR1 LNHDA, CDR2 SQIVND (reference sequence). The CDR3 here is CASSMVGNQPQHF. In DNA, the CDR3 is TGTGCCAGTAGTATGGTCGGGAATCAGCCCCAGCATTTT.

This clone was detected a few times. The V call is TRBV10-3, the J call TRBJ2-1, with D possibly matching TRBD2 (6 bases). The CDR3 length is 15 residues. Germline CDR1 reads ENHRY; CDR2 reads SYGVKD. V lost 3 bases to trimming and J lost 0 bases, with 9 bases between them. Written as DNA, the CDR3 is TGTGCCATCAGTGACTCCGGGAGCTCCTACAATGAGCAGTTCTTC. Encoded protein: CAISDSGSSYNEQFF.

Notes on this clone: One junction end disagrees with the germline gene, perhaps due to a read error. The chain has TRBV7-2 and TRBJ1-5; D perhaps matches TRBD1 (5 bases). CDR3 length: 15 residues. Germline V gene sequence: CDR1 SGHTA, CDR2 FQGNSA. CDR3 amino acids: CASSLDGTSNRPQHF. DNA of the CDR3: TGTGCCAGCAGCTTAGATGGGACTAGCAATCGGCCCCAGCATTTT.

The chain carries TRBV5-1 and TRBJ1-1; 8 nucleotides agree with TRBD1. J lost 1 base, V lost 0 bases, and 2 bases had no gene match. Germline CDR1 SGHRS, CDR2 YFSETQ. This CDR3 contains 15 residues. CDR3 bases: TGCGCCAGCAGCTTGGAAGGGACAGGGAACACTGAAGCTTTCTTT. Protein product: CASSLEGTGNTEAFF.

The rearrangement joins TRBV2 to TRBJ2-7; 8 nucleotides align to TRBD1. J lost 3 bases, V lost 6 bases, and 10 bases had no gene match. Germline values: CDR1 SNHLY, CDR2 FYNNEI. This CDR3 is 15 amino acids long. CDR3 coding DNA: TGTGCCAGCAGCTCCGGGACAGGCTCCCACTACGAGCAGTACTTC. As protein: CASSSGTGSHYEQYF.